This T cell receptor beta chain derives from a study of CD8+ T cells in alopecia areata (dated by TCRdb to between 2017 and 2018). Notes on the research overall: Treated patients were enrolled in an open-label pilot trial of oral tofacitinib, 5 to 10 mg twice daily, for moderate-to-severe alopecia areata. High-throughput TCRbeta sequencing was used to examine T cell clonal expansion in alopecia areata in both the C3H/HeJ mouse model and human patients. The RNA source kit depended on sample type: the PAXgene miRNA kit for fixed scalp, the miRNeasy kit for PBMCs, and the RNeasy kit for mouse skin. In treated patients, disease severity was measured using the SALT score, which gives the percentage of scalp surface area affected. On the human side, TCRbeta sequencing was run on scalp tissue and on sorted CD4+ and CD8+ peripheral blood T cells from healthy controls and from alopecia areata patients with either patchy or totalis/universalis disease. Tofacitinib-treated patients had biopsies at baseline and at 4 and 24 weeks of treatment, with a later scalp biopsy in several patients. TCRbeta CDR3 regions were amplified by immunoSEQ multiplex PCR with 35 Vbeta forward and 13 Jbeta reverse primers. Patients stayed on tofacitinib for 6 to 18 months and then had 6 months of follow-up off drug so that delayed response and recurrence could be assessed. Scalp clonality was compared across normal scalp (n=4), patchy alopecia areata scalp (n=8), and alopecia totalis/universalis scalp (n=8).

The treatment or condition tag for this specimen amounts to: oral pan-JAK inhibitor, 5-10 mg twice daily. Peripheral blood and lesional scalp punch biopsies were obtained from patients with alopecia areata. PBMCs were separated by density centrifugation and stained for CD3, CD4 and CD8, after which CD4+ and CD8+ T cells were sorted on a FACSAria. About this clone: There is no known antigen for this receptor. Base qualities were left out, and no much larger clone turns up one base away.

Overall study outcomes, separate from this receptor: During tofacitinib treatment, many expanded lesional clones stuck around in both scalp and blood, and this persistence may partly explain why relapse happens after treatment is stopped. Shared TCR sequences between patients were less evident than in mice, which may be partly attributable to HLA diversity in the patient population. Higher clonality and more expanded CD8+ clones were observed in lesional scalp than in normal scalp, particularly in alopecia totalis/universalis, a finding suggestive of antigenic drive. Because the treated cohort was small and had just a single nonresponder, larger studies are needed to establish links between baseline CD8+ expansion and response. Scalp clonality and the number of expanded CD8+ clones among the top 100 scalp clones were significantly decreased by tofacitinib. Scalp TCR repertoire analysis is complicated because resident alphabeta T cells in normal human skin are also sequenced, whereas mouse skin is dominated by gammadelta T cells.

The library was built by means of the immunoSEQ multiplex PCR assay. For TCR sequencing, RNA was extracted from every sample and reverse transcribed into cDNA to serve as template. SuperScript III was used to make first-strand cDNA, primed with a 2:1 mix of oligo-dT and random hexamers. Amplification bias was assessed with a synthetic immune receptor repertoire, and residual bias was removed computationally. Per the original workflow: Raw reads were preprocessed to remove errors, and CDR3 was defined by IMGT conventions from the conserved cysteine to phenylalanine. Clonality was computed by normalizing Shannon entropy by log2 of the number of productive unique TCRs and subtracting the result from 1. Whether each scalp clone was CD4 or CD8 was inferred by checking scalp TCRbeta sequences against the CD4 and CD8 repertoires from sorted blood. TCRdb's version of the immuneACCESS table is confined to in-frame rearrangements and falls short of the full clone set. An unresolved V gene accounts for under half of the shortfall where checked; the remainder is of unknown origin. V and J calls and clone size follow that table, whereas D and trimming were derived from the DNA. Counted in this sample were 200,000 to 250,000 clones; 30% to 40% of them appeared once. In total, the top ten clones hold 0.45% to 0.55% of the sample.

Its CDR3 holds 14 amino acids, cysteine through phenylalanine. Left in the record is the CDR3 DNA by itself, 42 bases read in frame from the first base. V sheds 1 base and J sheds 2 bases, leaving 8 bases between their ends. CDR1 SGHNT and CDR2 YYREEE are derived from the germline V gene (reference sequence). The rearrangement joined TRBV5-4 to TRBJ2-3; TRBD1 is perhaps the D gene, given 5 matching bases. The source was CD4+ T cells sorted from blood, collected at roughly week 30, from a patient treated with tofacitinib. The source is a human donor with alopecia areata. CDR3 protein: CASSLQGPTDTQYF. The nucleotide sequence is given as TGTGCCAGCAGCTTGCAGGGTCCCACAGATACGCAGTATTTT.